Listed here is a single T cell receptor beta chain. The CDR3 runs to 13 residues. Germline-derived CDR1 and CDR2 are DFQATT and SNEGSKA (reference sequence). The junction had 8 bases not matched to a gene; V was cut back by 5 bases and J by 6 bases. Construction of the TCR beta libraries employed iRepertoire HTBI primers in conjunction with Arm-PCR of CDR3 regions. TCRdb reanalysed the multiplex PCR reads using MiXCR and keeps one entry per CDR3 protein. The sample shows about 620,000 distinct CDR3 sequences, 16% of them seen only once. As to time point: newly diagnosed GD, antithyroid drugs for less than 3 months. The TCR library was made from RNA extracted from PBMCs. The sample is drawn from a study of regulatory T cells in long-lasting Graves disease. The same data also went into a second study, on T cells in Graves' hyperthyroidism and ophthalmopathy.

J is TRBJ2-7 and V is TRBV20-1, with 9 nucleotides matching TRBD1. The source was peripheral blood mononuclear cells (PBMCs), collected at new diagnosis, from a patient treated with antithyroid drugs. This TCR derives from a woman in her thirties with Graves disease. CDR3 nucleotide sequence: TGCAGTGCTGGGACAGGGAATGTACTCGAGCAGTACTTC. The encoded protein is CSAGTGNVLEQYF.